The present T cell receptor (beta chain) was sequenced within a study of CD8+CD57+ T cells in acquired aplastic anemia. Whole-study context: Sorting CD4+ and CD8+ cells gave DNA averaging about 3.3 ug. An average of about 11 million reads for CD4+ cells was obtained from healthy donors.

Study outcomes and limitations: Patients and controls turned out to have approximately 29 CD8+ CDR3 sequences in common. Levels of CD8+ Simpson's diversity were not significantly distinct in patients versus controls.

CDR3 and TCR beta VDJ profiling relied on genomic DNA as the template. A single record per CDR3 protein comes from TCRdb applying MiXCR to the reads. The table lists some 120,000 distinct CDR3 sequences, about half of them singletons. This clonotype has at least ten counts. Its specificity is not known. The source is a human donor in good health, serving as a control. Sequencing was done on a sample of sorted CD4+, CD8+, or CD8+CD57+ T cells (not recorded which) from PBMCs.

The CDR3 protein is CASSYDSYGYTF. DNA of the CDR3: TGTGCCAGCAGTTACGATAGCTATGGCTACACCTTC. The chain uses TRBV6-2 or TRBV6-3 and TRBJ1-2; D gene ambiguous. CDR3 length equals 12 residues. Trimming took off 2 bases at V and 4 bases at J, with 5 bases between the two ends. Germline CDR1 reads MNHEY; CDR2 reads SVGEGT.